A selection of T cell receptor beta chains follows, all from one sample in a study of blood T cell repertoires in COVID-19. Only in-frame clones appear in the TCRdb table, and some are missing; sequencing was by immunoSEQ multiplex PCR. This sample yields about 240,000 clones, of which about four fifths are seen a single time; roughly a tenth belongs to the top ten. Material for sequencing was peripheral blood. Source of these receptors: an elderly woman with acute or convalescent COVID-19. Each CDR3 is given with its conserved first and last residue. A D gene is named only where the DNA matches it firmly. Not every row has a clone size; where given, it reads once, few, many or a size class.

clone_size d_call j_call v_call cdr3_aa cdr3_nt
- - TRBJ1-3 TRBV5-6 CASSLRVTAVSGNTIYF TGTGCCAGCAGCTTGCGGGTGACAGCCGTCTCTGGAAACACCATATATTTT
- - TRBJ1-2 TRBV7-9 CASSPGQTTNYGYTF TGTGCCAGCAGTCCGGGACAAACCACTAACTATGGCTACACCTTC
few - TRBJ2-2 TRBV29-1 CSVDLTGTGELFF TGCAGCGTTGACCTGACAGGCACCGGGGAGCTGTTTTTT
- TRBD1 TRBJ1-1 TRBV7-3 CASSRTGDTEAFF TGTGCCAGCAGCCGGACAGGGGACACTGAAGCTTTCTTT
once - TRBJ1-6 TRBV2 CASSLEGGSPLHF TGTGCCAGCAGTCTGGAGGGAGGATCACCCCTCCACTTT
- - TRBJ1-4 TRBV18 CASSPNDHRVRDEKLFF TGTGCCAGCTCACCTAACGACCACAGGGTGCGGGATGAAAAACTGTTTTTT
few - TRBJ1-5 TRBV19 CASSIKAGMMYQPQHF TGTGCCAGTAGTATTAAGGCAGGGATGATGTATCAGCCCCAGCATTTT
few TRBD1 TRBJ2-5 TRBV11-3 CASSLDPPGTRGETQYF TGTGCCAGCAGCTTAGACCCCCCCGGGACCAGGGGGGAGACCCAGTACTTC
- TRBD1 TRBJ2-2 TRBV2 CASSGGRAGGWTGELFF TGTGCCAGCAGTGGGGGCAGGGCAGGGGGCTGGACCGGGGAGCTGTTTTTT
- - TRBJ2-7 TRBV30 CAWSVGISAGWALEEQYF TGTGCCTGGAGTGTAGGGATAAGTGCGGGATGGGCTTTGGAAGAGCAGTACTTC
- - TRBJ1-5 TRBV30 CAWSVGEVGQPQHF TGTGCCTGGAGTGTAGGGGAAGTGGGTCAGCCCCAGCATTTT
- - TRBJ1-6 TRBV2 CASSPREGSPLHF TGTGCCAGCAGTCCAAGGGAGGGTTCACCCCTCCACTTT
- - TRBJ2-7 TRBV3-1/TRBV3-2 CASSQDGTRSYEQYF TGTGCCAGCAGCCAAGACGGTACCCGATCCTACGAGCAGTACTTC
- - TRBJ2-1 TRBV4-2 CASSQSDGAGRSHNEQFF TGTGCCAGCAGCCAATCCGATGGGGCCGGGCGGAGCCACAATGAGCAGTTCTTC
- TRBD1 TRBJ1-2 TRBV7-9 CASSRDREPYGYTF TGTGCCAGCAGCAGAGACAGGGAACCATATGGCTACACCTTC
- TRBD1 TRBJ2-5 TRBV23-1 CASSHQGVETQYF TGCGCCAGCAGTCATCAGGGGGTTGAGACCCAGTACTTC
once - TRBJ2-5 TRBV11-2 CASSLDGDKQETQYF TGTGCCAGCAGCTTAGATGGGGACAAACAAGAGACCCAGTACTTC
- - TRBJ2-1 TRBV19 CASKKQTSVQYNEQFF TGTGCCAGTAAGAAGCAGACTTCAGTCCAGTACAATGAGCAGTTCTTC
- TRBD1 TRBJ1-1 TRBV12-3/TRBV12-4 CASTDREDTEAFF TGTGCCAGCACTGACAGGGAGGACACTGAAGCTTTCTTT
- TRBD2 TRBJ2-1 TRBV12-3/TRBV12-4 CASSSRTSNEQFF TGTGCCAGCAGTTCCCGGACTAGCAATGAGCAGTTCTTC
few - TRBJ1-1 TRBV2 CASSPQGNTEAFF TGTGCCAGCAGTCCACAGGGGAACACTGAAGCTTTCTTT
- - TRBJ2-2 TRBV12-3/TRBV12-4 CASRGPGGELFF TGTGCCAGCAGGGGGCCGGGCGGGGAGCTGTTTTTT
- TRBD2 TRBJ2-5 TRBV29-1 CSVDASSGLPQETQYF TGCAGCGTTGATGCGTCTAGCGGGCTACCCCAAGAGACCCAGTACTTC
- TRBD1 TRBJ1-1 TRBV5-1 CASSSTGASQSFF TGCGCCAGCAGCTCGACAGGGGCATCCCAATCTTTCTTT
- TRBD2 TRBJ2-7 TRBV5-5 CASSSIAGESYEQYF TGTGCCAGCAGCTCTATAGCGGGGGAGTCCTACGAGCAGTACTTC